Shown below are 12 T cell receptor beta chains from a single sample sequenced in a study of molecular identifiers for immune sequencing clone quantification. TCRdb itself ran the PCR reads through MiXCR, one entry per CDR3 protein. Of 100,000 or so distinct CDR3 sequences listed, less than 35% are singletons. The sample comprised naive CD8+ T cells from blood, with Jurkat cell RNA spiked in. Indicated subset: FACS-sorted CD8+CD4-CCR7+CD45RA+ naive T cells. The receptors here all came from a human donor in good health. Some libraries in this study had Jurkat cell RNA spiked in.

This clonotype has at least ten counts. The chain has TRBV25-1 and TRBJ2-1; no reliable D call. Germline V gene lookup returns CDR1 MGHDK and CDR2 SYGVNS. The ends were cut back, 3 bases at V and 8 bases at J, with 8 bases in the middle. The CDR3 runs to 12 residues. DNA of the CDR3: TGTGCCAGCAGTGATAGGGCGTATGAGCAGTTCTTC. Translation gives CASSDRAYEQFF.

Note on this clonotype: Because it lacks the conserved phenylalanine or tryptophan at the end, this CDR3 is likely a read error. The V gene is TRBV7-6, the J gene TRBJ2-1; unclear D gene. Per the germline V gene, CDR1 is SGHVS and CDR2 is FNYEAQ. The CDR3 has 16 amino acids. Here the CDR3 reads CASSVDSSELYKEQFY. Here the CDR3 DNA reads TGTGCCAGCAGCGTAGACTCATCTGAACTTTACAAAGAGCAGTTCTAC.

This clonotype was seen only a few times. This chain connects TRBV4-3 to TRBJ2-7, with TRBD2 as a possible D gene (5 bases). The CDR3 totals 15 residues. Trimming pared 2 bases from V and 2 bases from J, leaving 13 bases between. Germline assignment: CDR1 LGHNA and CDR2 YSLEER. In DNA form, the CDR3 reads TGCGCCAGCAGCCAAATGGCGGGTGCCCCCTACGAGCAGTACTTC. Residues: CASSQMAGAPYEQYF.

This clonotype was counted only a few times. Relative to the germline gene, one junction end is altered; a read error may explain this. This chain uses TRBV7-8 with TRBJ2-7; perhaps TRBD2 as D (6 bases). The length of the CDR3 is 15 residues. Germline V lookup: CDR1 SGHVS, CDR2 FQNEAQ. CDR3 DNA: TGTGCCAGCAGCTTAGGGACGCGGGCGGACTACGGGCAGTACTTC. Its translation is CASSLGTRADYGQYF.

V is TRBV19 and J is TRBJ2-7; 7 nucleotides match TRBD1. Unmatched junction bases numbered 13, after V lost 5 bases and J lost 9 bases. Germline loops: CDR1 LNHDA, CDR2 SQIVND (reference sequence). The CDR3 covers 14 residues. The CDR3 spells CASSSRDRFLVQYF. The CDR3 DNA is TGTGCCAGTAGTTCCCGGGACAGATTTCTTGTGCAGTACTTC.

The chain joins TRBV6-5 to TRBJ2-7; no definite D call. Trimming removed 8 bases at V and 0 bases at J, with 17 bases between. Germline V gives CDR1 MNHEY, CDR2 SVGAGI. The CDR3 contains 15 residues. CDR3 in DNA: TGTGCCAGCTGTTGGTCCGGGCTGCCCTCCTACGAGCAGTACTTC. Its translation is CASCWSGLPSYEQYF.

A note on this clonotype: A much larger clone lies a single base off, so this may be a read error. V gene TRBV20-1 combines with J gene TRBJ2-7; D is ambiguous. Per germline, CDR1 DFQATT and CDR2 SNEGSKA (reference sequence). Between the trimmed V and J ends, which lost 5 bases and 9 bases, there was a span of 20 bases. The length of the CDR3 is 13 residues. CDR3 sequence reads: CSAASPPARGQYF. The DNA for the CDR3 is TGCAGTGCTGCCTCCCCTCCTGCCCGCGGGCAGTACTTC.

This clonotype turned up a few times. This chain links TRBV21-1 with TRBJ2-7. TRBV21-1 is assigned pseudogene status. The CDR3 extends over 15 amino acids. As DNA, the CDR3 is TGTGCCAGCAGCAAAGAGTACAGCTTCTCCTACGAGCAGTACTTC. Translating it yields CASSKEYSFSYEQYF.

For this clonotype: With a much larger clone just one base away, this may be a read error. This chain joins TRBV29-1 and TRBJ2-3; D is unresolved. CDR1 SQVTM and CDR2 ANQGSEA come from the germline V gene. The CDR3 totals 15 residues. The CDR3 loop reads CGVEVWERGTDTQYF. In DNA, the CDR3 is TGCGGCGTTGAAGTTTGGGAAAGGGGCACAGATACGCAGTATTTT.

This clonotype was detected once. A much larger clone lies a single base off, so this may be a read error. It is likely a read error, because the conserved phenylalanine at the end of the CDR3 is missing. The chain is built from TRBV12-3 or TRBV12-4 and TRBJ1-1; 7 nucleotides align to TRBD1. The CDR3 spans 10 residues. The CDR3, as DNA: TGTGCAAGCAGGGGGGCTGAAGCTTTCATT. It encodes CASRGAEAFI.

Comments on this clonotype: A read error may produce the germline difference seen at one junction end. CDR3 sequence (DNA): TGTGCCAGCAGCTTAGTACAGGGGTTACAGCTCCAGCATTTT. As protein: CASSLVQGLQLQHF. The rearrangement links TRBV7-6 to TRBJ1-5; 7 nucleotides line up with TRBD1. CDR1 SGHVS and CDR2 FNYEAQ come from the germline V gene. CDR3 length: 14 residues.

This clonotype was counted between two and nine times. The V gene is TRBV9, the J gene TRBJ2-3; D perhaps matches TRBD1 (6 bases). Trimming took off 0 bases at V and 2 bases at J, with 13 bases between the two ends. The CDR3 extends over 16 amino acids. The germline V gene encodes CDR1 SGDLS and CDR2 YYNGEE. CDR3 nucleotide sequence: TGTGCCAGCAGCGTAGCTAGCAGGGGTCTCACAGATACGCAGTATTTT. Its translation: CASSVASRGLTDTQYF.